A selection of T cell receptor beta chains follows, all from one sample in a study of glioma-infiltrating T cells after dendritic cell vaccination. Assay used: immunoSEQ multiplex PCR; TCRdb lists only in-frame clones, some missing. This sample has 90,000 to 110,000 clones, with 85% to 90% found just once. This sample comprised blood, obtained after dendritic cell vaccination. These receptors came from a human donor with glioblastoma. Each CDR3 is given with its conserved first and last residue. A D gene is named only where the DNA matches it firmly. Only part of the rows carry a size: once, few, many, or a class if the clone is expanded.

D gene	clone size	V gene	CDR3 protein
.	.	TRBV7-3	CASSPQVHLEAFF
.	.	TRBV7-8	CASSLASSGDYEQYF
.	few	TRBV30	CAWSSHTNYNSPLHF
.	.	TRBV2	CASRTLADTQYF
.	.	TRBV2	CASRRQGGSGANVLTF
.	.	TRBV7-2	CASSLWGVLNEKLFF
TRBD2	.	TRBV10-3	CAISELAGDTGELFF
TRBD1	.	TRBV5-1	CASSSGQGHGYTF
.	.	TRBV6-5	CASSNGNTEAFF
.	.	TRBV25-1	CASSPQGETNYGYTF
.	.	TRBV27	CASSVKGISYQPQHF
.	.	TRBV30	CAWSFRYYGYTF
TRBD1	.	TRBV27	CASSPRGQGTQPQHF
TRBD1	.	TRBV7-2	CASSLDRGEYQPQHF
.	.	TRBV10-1	CASSGPEGYPFF
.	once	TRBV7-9	CASSPSGVGSPPHYGYTF
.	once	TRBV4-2	CASSQASREEQFF
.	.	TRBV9	CASSVAGDTEAFF
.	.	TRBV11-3	CASSPSRGGNTIYF
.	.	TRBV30	CAWSGGKSSYNSPLHF
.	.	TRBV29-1	CSVQGSNTEAFF
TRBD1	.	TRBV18	CASSLGQYTEAFF
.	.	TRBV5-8	CASSSGVRQNTEAFF